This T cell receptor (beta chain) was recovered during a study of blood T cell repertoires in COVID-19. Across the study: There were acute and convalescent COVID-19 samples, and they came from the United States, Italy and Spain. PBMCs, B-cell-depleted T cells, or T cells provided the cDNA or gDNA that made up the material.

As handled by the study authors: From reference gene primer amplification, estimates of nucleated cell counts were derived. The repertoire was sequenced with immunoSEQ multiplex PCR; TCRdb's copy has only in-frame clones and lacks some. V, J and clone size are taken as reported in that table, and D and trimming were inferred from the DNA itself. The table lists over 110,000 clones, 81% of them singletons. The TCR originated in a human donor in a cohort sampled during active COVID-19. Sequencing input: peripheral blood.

The CDR3 here is CASSGRQGSSSYNEQFF. CDR3 in DNA: TGCGCCAGCAGCGGCCGACAGGGGTCGAGCTCCTACAATGAGCAGTTCTTC. The V and J genes are TRBV5-1 and TRBJ2-1, with 8 nucleotides matching TRBD1. From germline, CDR1 is SGHRS and CDR2 YFSETQ. V lost 4 bases to trimming and J lost 0 bases; unmatched junction nucleotides: 9. The length of the CDR3 is 17 residues.